Following are 25 T cell receptor beta chains from one sample sequenced in a study of blood T cell repertoires in COVID-19. Clones were sequenced by immunoSEQ multiplex PCR, and TCRdb holds only the in-frame ones, with some missing. The sample yields some 120,000 clones, roughly 88% seen once. Sample: peripheral blood. All receptors derive from a man between 50 and 59 years old with acute or convalescent COVID-19.

Only one count was recorded for this clone. The chain is built from TRBV6-5 and TRBJ1-2, with D possibly matching TRBD1 (6 bases). The V gene lost 8 bases and the J gene lost 6 bases, with 16 bases spanning the gap. The CDR3 sequence is 13 residues long. Germline assignment: CDR1 MNHEY and CDR2 SVGAGI. CDR3 loop: CASLLPGGNGYTF. The CDR3 region has the DNA TGTGCCAGCCTCCTCCCGGGGGGCAATGGCTACACCTTC.

The rearrangement uses TRBV18 and TRBJ2-7, with D possibly being TRBD2 (6 bases). Germline CDR1 and CDR2: KGHSH and LQKENI. V was shortened by 6 bases and J by 6 bases, with 12 bases between the two germline ends. This CDR3 spans 12 amino acids. The CDR3 spells CASSQGTGEQYF. For the CDR3, the DNA is TGTGCCAGCTCTCAAGGGACTGGCGAGCAGTACTTC.

The V gene is TRBV5-1, the J gene TRBJ2-1, with TRBD2 matching 13 bases. The CDR3 contains 14 residues. The germline V gene encodes CDR1 SGHRS and CDR2 YFSETQ. Trimming cost V 4 bases and J 9 bases; bases outside gene matches: 4. CDR3 sequence reads: CASSLLAGGGEQFF. The CDR3, as DNA: TGCGCCAGCAGCCTACTAGCGGGAGGGGGTGAGCAGTTCTTC.

This clone was recorded a few times. The chain couples TRBV4-2 to TRBJ2-1; 9 nucleotides match TRBD2. The CDR3 covers 16 residues. CDR1 is LGHNA and CDR2 is YNFKEQ in the germline V gene. V shed 0 bases and J 4 bases; nucleotides not matched to a gene: 4. The CDR3 region has the DNA TGTGCCAGCAGCCAAGATGAGACTAGCGGATACAATGAGCAGTTCTTC. Translating it yields CASSQDETSGYNEQFF.

DNA of the CDR3: TGTGCCAGCGAGGACAGGGGAAGGGAGACCCAGTACTTC. This codes for CASEDRGRETQYF. The chain employs TRBV6-5 and TRBJ2-5; 9 nucleotides line up with TRBD1. V shed 8 bases and J 5 bases; nucleotides not matched to a gene: 6. This CDR3 has 13 residues. Germline V gives CDR1 MNHEY, CDR2 SVGAGI.

V is TRBV30 and J is TRBJ2-6; D not resolved. V dropped 4 bases and J dropped 0 bases, with 7 bases sitting between them. Looked up from germline, CDR1 is GTSNPN and CDR2 is SVGIG (reference sequence). The CDR3 extends over 14 amino acids. The CDR3 DNA reads TGTGCCTGGACACAGTTCTCTGGGGCCAACGTCCTGACTTTC. Its translation: CAWTQFSGANVLTF.

This sequence joins TRBV10-3 and TRBJ2-5; D gene ambiguous. Germline V lookup: CDR1 ENHRY, CDR2 SYGVKD. V lost 2 bases and J lost 0, with 10 bases in between. This CDR3 contains 15 residues. CDR3 DNA sequence: TGTGCCATCAGTGAGATGGCAGTCTACCAAGAGACCCAGTACTTC. Translating gives CAISEMAVYQETQYF.

The rearrangement links TRBV6-2 or TRBV6-3 to TRBJ2-1; possibly TRBD2 for D (6 bases). V was shortened by 2 bases and J by 8 bases, with 16 bases between the two germline ends. Germline V gene lookup returns CDR1 MNHEY and CDR2 SVGEGT. This CDR3 is 15 amino acids long. The CDR3 sequence is CASSYPQGGRHEQFF. The CDR3 DNA sequence: TGTGCCAGCAGTTACCCCCAGGGTGGGAGGCATGAGCAGTTCTTC.

V and J are TRBV6-5 and TRBJ1-1; D might be TRBD1 (6 bases). CDR3 length: 15 amino acids. Germline CDR1 MNHEY, CDR2 SVGAGI. V gave up 2 bases and J gave up 0 bases, with 10 bases separating them. The DNA for the CDR3 is TGTGCCAGCAGTTACCTTGGGACAATGAACACTGAAGCTTTCTTT. Translation: CASSYLGTMNTEAFF.

This chain connects TRBV27 to TRBJ2-1; 8 bases are a match to TRBD2. The germline CDR1 and CDR2 sequences are MNHEY and SMNVEV (reference sequence). Trimming took 0 bases from V and 1 from J; bases not matched to a gene: 11. The CDR3 length is 19 residues. CDR3 in DNA: TGTGCCAGCAGTTTATCGGAAATAGCGGGATGGCGTTCCTACAATGAGCAGTTCTTC. Its protein is CASSLSEIAGWRSYNEQFF.

The chain links TRBV11-2 to TRBJ2-5, with TRBD2 matching over 10 bases. Germline CDR1 reads SGHAT; CDR2 reads FQNNGV. CDR3 length equals 19 residues. The V gene end was trimmed by 3 bases and the J gene end by 4 bases; junction bases not matched to a gene: 17. CDR3 loop: CASSFNVRLAGGRGETQYF. The CDR3 DNA follows: TGTGCCAGCAGCTTTAATGTTAGATTAGCGGGAGGCCGGGGAGAGACCCAGTACTTC.

This rearrangement joins TRBV3-1 (or the pseudogene TRBV3-2) to TRBJ2-1, with a possible D match to TRBD2 (6 bases). Germline CDR1 reads LGHDT; CDR2 reads YNNKEL (reference sequence). The CDR3 loop spans 12 amino acids. V was cut by 8 bases and J by 7 bases, with 12 bases left in between. The CDR3 is CASRTSGNEQFF. The CDR3 DNA follows: TGTGCCAGCCGGACCAGCGGGAATGAGCAGTTCTTC.

The CDR3 here is CASRDTRNEQYF. DNA for the CDR3: TGCGCCAGCAGGGATACTAGAAACGAGCAGTACTTC. V and J are TRBV5-1 and TRBJ2-7, with D maybe TRBD2 (5 bases). CDR3 length: 12 amino acids. Germline V CDR1 and CDR2: SGHRS, YFSETQ. V lost 5 bases to trimming and J lost 5 bases, with 11 bases between them. Full variable domain (rest looked up from reference TRBV5-1 and TRBJ2-7): KAGVTQTPRYLIKTRGQQVTLSCSPISGHRSVSWYQQTPGQGLQFLFEYFSETQRNKGNFPGRFSGRQFSNSRSEMNVSTLELGDSALYLCASRDTRNEQYFGPGTRLTVT.

The CDR3 here is CASSLAQPNYGYTF. The CDR3 nucleotides read TGTGCCAGCAGCTTAGCACAGCCGAACTATGGCTACACCTTC. The rearrangement links TRBV7-8 to TRBJ1-2; no firm D call. Between the trimmed V and J ends, which lost 0 bases and 2 bases, there was a span of 7 bases. The CDR3 is 14 residues long. Looked up from germline, CDR1 is SGHVS and CDR2 is FQNEAQ.

V and J are TRBV5-1 and TRBJ2-2; a weak D match, TRBD1 (6 bases). Germline V gene data show CDR1 as SGHRS and CDR2 as YFSETQ. Trimming took off 0 bases at V and 2 bases at J, with 14 bases between the two ends. CDR3 size: 17 residues. The CDR3 sequence: CASSLAAQGANTGELFF. The DNA of the CDR3 is TGCGCCAGCAGCTTGGCCGCACAGGGTGCCAACACCGGGGAGCTGTTTTTT. Together with reference TRBV5-1 and TRBJ2-2, the CDR3 gives the full variable domain: KAGVTQTPRYLIKTRGQQVTLSCSPISGHRSVSWYQQTPGQGLQFLFEYFSETQRNKGNFPGRFSGRQFSNSRSEMNVSTLELGDSALYLCASSLAAQGANTGELFFGEGSRLTVL.

The sample holds many counts of this clone. The V gene is TRBV29-1, the J gene TRBJ2-7; a weak D match, TRBD2 (5 bases). This CDR3 comprises 13 residues. With 5 bases removed from V and 0 bases from J, the gap between germline ends came to 11 bases. Germline-derived CDR1 and CDR2 are SQVTM and ANQGSEA. The CDR3 nucleotides are TGCAGCGTTCAGACGGGGAGCTCCTACGAGCAGTACTTC. This sequence encodes CSVQTGSSYEQYF.

The V call is TRBV18, the J call TRBJ2-2; D is uncertain. This CDR3 has 12 amino acids. Germline-derived CDR1 and CDR2 are KGHSH and LQKENI. Deletions cut 3 bases from V and 7 bases from J, with 6 bases between. The CDR3: CASSPAGGELFF. CDR3 sequence (DNA): TGTGCCAGCTCACCTGCAGGCGGGGAGCTGTTTTTT.

The chain is built from TRBV9 and TRBJ2-5, with D unresolved. CDR1 is SGDLS and CDR2 is YYNGEE in the germline V gene. CDR3 length: 14 residues. V lost 0 bases and J lost 1, with 7 bases in between. The CDR3 sequence is CASSVEQAQETQYF. CDR3 nucleotide sequence: TGTGCCAGCAGCGTAGAGCAGGCCCAAGAGACCCAGTACTTC.

The rearrangement uses TRBV2 and TRBJ2-5, with 7 bases that match TRBD1. Trimming removed 5 bases from V and 5 bases from J; junction bases left unmatched: 8. Germline CDR1 is SNHLY and CDR2 is FYNNEI. This CDR3 contains 14 residues. The CDR3 nucleotides are TGTGCCAGCAGTCTGACAGGGTCGGCCGAGACCCAGTACTTC. Translating it yields CASSLTGSAETQYF.

CDR3 nucleotides: TGCGCCAGCAGCCCCCTTGGCGGAGATACGCAGTATTTT. Its translation: CASSPLGGDTQYF. This rearrangement joins TRBV4-1 to TRBJ2-3; D ambiguous. The V and J ends lost 4 bases and 5 bases respectively, with 10 bases between them. The CDR3 spans 13 residues. CDR1 and CDR2 (germline): MGHRA, YSYEKL.

This clone showed up just once. The J gene is TRBJ1-2, the V gene TRBV19; weak D call: TRBD1 (5 bases). Germline V gives CDR1 LNHDA, CDR2 SQIVND (reference sequence). The CDR3 length is 13 residues. Between the trimmed V and J ends, which lost 7 bases and 8 bases, there was a span of 17 bases. The CDR3 nucleotides are TGTGCCAGTACCTCTAGGGGCAGGCTGGGCTACACCTTC. Protein product: CASTSRGRLGYTF.

This clone has just one count. V is TRBV9 and J is TRBJ2-7; D may be TRBD1 (6 bases). V was shortened by 3 bases and J by 2 bases, with 12 bases between the two germline ends. The CDR3 spans 14 residues. The germline CDR1 and CDR2 sequences are SGDLS and YYNGEE. The CDR3 spells CASSATGPPYEQYF. The CDR3 DNA reads TGTGCCAGCAGCGCTACAGGGCCCCCCTACGAGCAGTACTTC.

The chain uses TRBV2 and TRBJ2-7, with 8 nucleotides matching TRBD2. With 6 bases clipped from V and 3 bases from J, the junction kept 7 bases outside the gene matches. Germline V gene data show CDR1 as SNHLY and CDR2 as FYNNEI. The CDR3 is made up of 14 amino acids. The CDR3 reads CASRLAVLSYEQYF. In DNA form, the CDR3 reads TGTGCCAGCAGACTAGCGGTCCTTAGCTACGAGCAGTACTTC.

The V and J genes are TRBV29-1 and TRBJ2-7, with 11 positions matching TRBD1. V dropped 7 bases and J dropped 3; count of bases not matched to a gene: 5. Germline values: CDR1 SQVTM, CDR2 ANQGSEA. CDR3 length equals 13 residues. DNA for the CDR3: TGCAGCGCGACCGGGACAGGGGGCTACGAGCAGTACTTC. Residues: CSATGTGGYEQYF.

This chain links TRBV19 with TRBJ2-3; D remains ambiguous. This CDR3 spans 15 amino acids. Trimming took off 2 bases at V and 1 base at J, with 10 bases between the two ends. Germline V gene lookup returns CDR1 LNHDA and CDR2 SQIVND (reference sequence). The DNA of the CDR3 is TGTGCCAGTAGTATATCGACAACCGGCACAGATACGCAGTATTTT. Protein sequence: CASSISTTGTDTQYF. Together with reference TRBV19 and TRBJ2-3, the CDR3 gives the full variable domain: DGGITQSPKYLFRKEGQNVTLSCEQNLNHDAMYWYRQDPGQGLRLIYYSQIVNDFQKGDIAEGYSVSREKKESFPLTVTSAQKNPTAFYLCASSISTTGTDTQYFGPGTRLTVL.